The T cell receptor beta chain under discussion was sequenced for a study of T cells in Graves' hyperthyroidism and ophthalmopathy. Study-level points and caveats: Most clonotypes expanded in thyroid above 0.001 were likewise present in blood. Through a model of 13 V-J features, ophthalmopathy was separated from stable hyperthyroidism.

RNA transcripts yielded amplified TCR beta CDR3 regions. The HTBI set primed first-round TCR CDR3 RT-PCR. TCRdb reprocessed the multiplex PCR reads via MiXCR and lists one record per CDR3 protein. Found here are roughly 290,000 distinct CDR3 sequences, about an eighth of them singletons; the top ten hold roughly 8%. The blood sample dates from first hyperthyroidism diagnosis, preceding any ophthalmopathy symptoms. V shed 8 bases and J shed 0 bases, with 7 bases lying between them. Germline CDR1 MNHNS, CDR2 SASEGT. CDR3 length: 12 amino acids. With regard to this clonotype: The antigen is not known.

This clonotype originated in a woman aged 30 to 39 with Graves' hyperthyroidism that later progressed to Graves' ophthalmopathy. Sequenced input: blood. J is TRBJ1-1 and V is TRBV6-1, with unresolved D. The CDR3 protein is CASGKVNTEAFF. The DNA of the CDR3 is TGTGCCAGCGGTAAAGTGAACACTGAAGCTTTCTTT.